These T cell receptor beta chains were read from a single sample in a study of blood T cell repertoires in COVID-19. Clones were sequenced by immunoSEQ multiplex PCR, and TCRdb holds only the in-frame ones, with some missing. The sample has about 76,000 clones, more than 75% seen once; the top ten hold roughly a sixth. Material for sequencing was peripheral blood. Source of these receptors: a human donor in a cohort sampled during active COVID-19. Each CDR3 is given with its conserved first and last residue. A D gene is named only where the DNA matches it firmly. Where a row states a size, it is once, few, many or the class of an expanded clone; other rows omit it.

J gene: TRBJ2-7
V gene: TRBV11-2
D gene: -
clone size: few
CDR3 DNA: TGTGCCAGCAGCTACAACTGGGGAGAAGAGCAGTACTTC
CDR3 protein: CASSYNWGEEQYF

J gene: TRBJ1-4
V gene: TRBV4-2
D gene: -
clone size: few
CDR3 DNA: TGTGCCAGCAGCCAAGACCCAGGCCTGGGAGGAAAACTGTTTTTT
CDR3 protein: CASSQDPGLGGKLFF

J gene: TRBJ1-2
V gene: TRBV15
D gene: -
clone size: -
CDR3 DNA: TGTGCCACCAGCAGAGATTTGTTTGGGGGGGGTGGCTACACCTTC
CDR3 protein: CATSRDLFGGGGYTF

J gene: TRBJ1-2
V gene: TRBV30
D gene: -
clone size: -
CDR3 DNA: TGTGCCTGGAGTGACAGGGTGCGGAACGGCTACACCTTC
CDR3 protein: CAWSDRVRNGYTF

J gene: TRBJ1-3
V gene: TRBV9
D gene: TRBD1
clone size: once
CDR3 DNA: TGTGCCAGCAGCCTCGACCAACAGGGGGCGAGTGGAAACACCATATATTTT
CDR3 protein: CASSLDQQGASGNTIYF

J gene: TRBJ2-7
V gene: TRBV18
D gene: -
clone size: few
CDR3 DNA: TGTGCCAGCTCACCTTGGACAGCTAGCTCCTACGAGCAGTACTTC
CDR3 protein: CASSPWTASSYEQYF

J gene: TRBJ1-3
V gene: TRBV5-1
D gene: -
clone size: -
CDR3 DNA: TGCGCCAGCAGCGCCGCAGGGCCTCGGGTCTCTGGAAACACCATATATTTT
CDR3 protein: CASSAAGPRVSGNTIYF

J gene: TRBJ2-1
V gene: TRBV5-1
D gene: -
clone size: -
CDR3 DNA: TGCGCCAGCCACCCGACAGGTACTTACTCCTACAATGAGCAGTTCTTC
CDR3 protein: CASHPTGTYSYNEQFF

J gene: TRBJ2-1
V gene: TRBV19
D gene: TRBD2
clone size: -
CDR3 DNA: TGTGCCACCCGGACTAGCGGGGGTAATGAGCAGTTCTTC
CDR3 protein: CATRTSGGNEQFF

J gene: TRBJ1-3
V gene: TRBV5-4
D gene: -
clone size: few
CDR3 DNA: TGTGCCAGCAGCGTGAGGTCTGGAAACACCATATATTTT
CDR3 protein: CASSVRSGNTIYF

J gene: TRBJ2-5
V gene: TRBV11-3
D gene: TRBD2
clone size: once
CDR3 DNA: TGTGCCAGCAGCTTAGGGGAGGGGAGCGGTGGACAAGAGACCCAGTACTTC
CDR3 protein: CASSLGEGSGGQETQYF

J gene: TRBJ1-5
V gene: TRBV24-1
D gene: -
clone size: -
CDR3 DNA: TGTGCCACCAGTGATACTACAGGGCCGGGGTTGCAGGATCAGCCCCAGCATTTT
CDR3 protein: CATSDTTGPGLQDQPQHF

J gene: TRBJ2-3
V gene: TRBV7-6
D gene: -
clone size: -
CDR3 DNA: TGTGCCAGCAGCTTAGCATATAAAACTAATAAGGTAGATACGCAGTATTTT
CDR3 protein: CASSLAYKTNKVDTQYF

J gene: TRBJ1-5
V gene: TRBV19
D gene: -
clone size: few
CDR3 DNA: TGTGCCAGTAGTCCAGGGCGGGAGGATCAGCCCCAGCATTTT
CDR3 protein: CASSPGREDQPQHF

J gene: TRBJ2-1
V gene: TRBV7-9
D gene: TRBD2
clone size: -
CDR3 DNA: TGTGCCAGCAGCTTAGCCGGGACTAGCGGGATCAATGAGCAGTTCTTC
CDR3 protein: CASSLAGTSGINEQFF

J gene: TRBJ2-7
V gene: TRBV6-5
D gene: TRBD2
clone size: few
CDR3 DNA: TGTGCCAGCAGTCGTACTAGCGGGAGTCAGGAGCAGTACTTC
CDR3 protein: CASSRTSGSQEQYF

J gene: TRBJ2-7
V gene: TRBV7-2
D gene: TRBD2
clone size: few
CDR3 DNA: TGTGCCAGCAGCTCTGGGGGGCTAGCGGGAGGTGGAGAGCAGTACTTC
CDR3 protein: CASSSGGLAGGGEQYF

J gene: TRBJ1-1
V gene: TRBV27
D gene: -
clone size: -
CDR3 DNA: TGTGCCAGCAGTTTACGGGGGATGGTTAACACTGAAGCTTTCTTT
CDR3 protein: CASSLRGMVNTEAFF

J gene: TRBJ2-5
V gene: TRBV28
D gene: -
clone size: -
CDR3 DNA: TGTGCCAGCAGTTTGGGAGGCCCGTACCAAGAGACCCAGTACTTC
CDR3 protein: CASSLGGPYQETQYF

J gene: TRBJ1-2
V gene: TRBV15
D gene: TRBD1
clone size: -
CDR3 DNA: TGTGCCACCAGCAGGGACAGGGGAGACTATGGCTACACCTTC
CDR3 protein: CATSRDRGDYGYTF

J gene: TRBJ1-1
V gene: TRBV7-9
D gene: -
clone size: -
CDR3 DNA: TGTGCCAGCAGCTCGAGCCTCCTGCTAAAAGCTTTCTTT
CDR3 protein: CASSSSLLLKAFF

J gene: TRBJ2-7
V gene: TRBV5-4
D gene: -
clone size: -
CDR3 DNA: TGTGCCAGCAGCTTGGGGAATAGCCGGACATCCTACGAGCAGTACTTC
CDR3 protein: CASSLGNSRTSYEQYF

J gene: TRBJ2-3
V gene: TRBV24-1
D gene: -
clone size: -
CDR3 DNA: TGTGCCACCAGTGGGGGGGTCGGACTAAACACAGATACGCAGTATTTT
CDR3 protein: CATSGGVGLNTDTQYF

J gene: TRBJ2-7
V gene: TRBV5-1
D gene: -
clone size: few
CDR3 DNA: TGCGCCAGCAGCGAGACTAGTCGTTCGTACGAGCAGTACTTC
CDR3 protein: CASSETSRSYEQYF

J gene: TRBJ2-4
V gene: TRBV5-4
D gene: -
clone size: -
CDR3 DNA: TGTGCCAGCAGCTTAGGGGGGGTCCCGGTAGCCAAAAACATTCAGTACTTC
CDR3 protein: CASSLGGVPVAKNIQYF

J gene: TRBJ1-5
V gene: TRBV4-1
D gene: TRBD1
clone size: -
CDR3 DNA: TGCGCCAGCAGTCCAGGGGGAGCCAATCAGCCCCAGCATTTT
CDR3 protein: CASSPGGANQPQHF